Listed below are T cell receptor beta chains from one sample, sequenced in a study of cytomegalovirus exposure and HLA in healthy donors. TCRdb's copy holds only in-frame clones and misses some; the assay was immunoSEQ multiplex PCR. This table holds 40,000 to 45,000 clones, roughly half found once. Sequencing was carried out using PBMCs. The source of these receptors is a human donor in good health. The CDR3 runs from the conserved cysteine through the conserved F or W. Each record gives: clone size, D gene, CDR3 length, V gene, J gene, CDR3 DNA, CDR3 protein. The D gene is left open where the match is weak. Size is omitted from some rows. Given values are once, few, many or a class for expanded clones.

>-|-|15|TRBV9|TRBJ1-1
TGTGCCAGCAGCGTAGGAGCGACGCCCTCCGGAGAAGCTTTCTTT
CASSVGATPSGEAFF
>medium-sized|TRBD1|12|TRBV11-2|TRBJ2-1
TGTGCCAGCAGCTTCACAGGGGGTGAGCAGTTCTTC
CASSFTGGEQFF
>few|TRBD1|14|TRBV7-9|TRBJ2-7
TGTGCCAGCAGCTTCGGGACAGCAACCTACGAGCAGTACTTC
CASSFGTATYEQYF
>few|TRBD1|15|TRBV2|TRBJ2-1
TGTGCCAGCAGTGCTAGACAGGGCGCGGCGAATGAGCAGTTCTTC
CASSARQGAANEQFF
>-|TRBD1|14|TRBV7-2|TRBJ1-1
TGTGCCAGCAGCTGGACAGGGGGGAGGACTGAAGCTTTCTTT
CASSWTGGRTEAFF
>-|TRBD1|16|TRBV7-6|TRBJ1-5
TGTGCCAGCAGCTTGGGACAGGCGGGGAGCAATCAGCCCCAGCATTTT
CASSLGQAGSNQPQHF
>-|TRBD2|16|TRBV4-3|TRBJ2-1
TGCGCCAGCAGCCAAGAAGCGGGGGGGGGAGGTAATGAGCAGTTCTTC
CASSQEAGGGGNEQFF
>few|-|15|TRBV7-9|TRBJ2-4
TGTGCCAGCAGCTCAGGGGATCTAGCCAAAAACATTCAGTACTTC
CASSSGDLAKNIQYF
>-|-|16|TRBV28|TRBJ1-5
TGTGCCAGCAGTTTTGCGGGGGGCGATGGCAATCAGCCCCAGCATTTT
CASSFAGGDGNQPQHF
>-|TRBD1|18|TRBV28|TRBJ1-2
TGTGCCAGCCCGAGGAGGAAACGGACAGGGATTCTGTACTATGGCTACACCTTC
CASPRRKRTGILYYGYTF
>-|-|13|TRBV6-6|TRBJ1-5
TGTGCCAGCAGTTATGACGTCCGAGGGCCCCAGCATTTT
CASSYDVRGPQHF
>few|TRBD1|15|TRBV4-3|TRBJ1-1
TGCGCCAGCAGCCAACAACAGGGGATGAACACTGAAGCTTTCTTT
CASSQQQGMNTEAFF
>-|TRBD2|16|TRBV5-1|TRBJ2-1
TGCGCCAGCAGCTTGCGCTGGACTAGCGGACTTAATGAGCAGTTCTTC
CASSLRWTSGLNEQFF
>-|-|14|TRBV9|TRBJ1-4
TGTGCCAGCAGCCCTCGGACTTTCGCTGAAAAACTGTTTTTT
CASSPRTFAEKLFF
>-|TRBD2|19|TRBV4-2|TRBJ2-7
TGTGCCAGCAGCTCCCGGGGGGTGCTAGCGGGAGGAGGGTCCTACGAGCAGTACTTC
CASSSRGVLAGGGSYEQYF
>-|TRBD1|14|TRBV10-2|TRBJ1-2
TGCGCCAGCAAGGAGCAGGGGGCGGCGACGGGCTACACCTTC
CASKEQGAATGYTF
>-|-|16|TRBV15|TRBJ2-5
TGTGCCACCAGCAGAGCCGGATCTTCAGGGTCCGTGGACCAGTACTTC
CATSRAGSSGSVDQYF
>-|TRBD2|17|TRBV7-8|TRBJ2-7
TGTGCCAGCAGCTTTCTCCCCGCGGGGGGCCCCTCCTACGAGCAGTACTTC
CASSFLPAGGPSYEQYF
>-|-|19|TRBV27|TRBJ2-7
TGTGCCAGCAGTTCTCTGCAAAAAGTTAGGGCGACTATTTTACGAGAGCAGTACTTC
CASSSLQKVRATILREQYF
>-|-|14|TRBV10-1|TRBJ1-5
TGCGCCAGCAGTTCTGGGGAGGTTCGTCAGCCCCAGCATTTT
CASSSGEVRQPQHF
>few|-|14|TRBV4-1|TRBJ2-5
TGCGCCAGCAGCTCTGACAGGAATCAAGAGACCCAGTACTTC
CASSSDRNQETQYF
>-|TRBD2|14|TRBV30|TRBJ2-1
TGTGCCTGGAACCTCGGGAGGGCCATCGATGAGCAGTTCTTC
CAWNLGRAIDEQFF
>-|TRBD2|17|TRBV27|TRBJ2-1
TGTGCCAGCAGTTCCCCGGTGGGGAATTGGGGGGGCAATGAGCAGTTCTTC
CASSSPVGNWGGNEQFF